Following are 22 T cell receptor beta chains from one sample sequenced in a study of beta chain features in type 1 diabetes. The study reverse transcribed the entire isolated RNA, so it sequenced expressed TCRB transcripts. Libraries were prepared by immunoSEQ multiplex PCR; TCRdb keeps only in-frame clonotypes and omits some of them. The sample lists 900,000 or so clones; about a sixth were seen once. Sequenced sample: naive CD4+ T cells from blood. Source of these receptors: a woman between 18 and 29 years old in good health.

This clone was seen a handful of times. The gene calls are TRBV2 and TRBJ2-7, with 11 bases matching TRBD2. The CDR3 is 18 residues long. Germline CDR1 reads SNHLY; CDR2 reads FYNNEI. V trimming: 1 base; J trimming: 0 bases; junction bases outside the gene matches: 8. CDR3 amino acids: CASSEVLSTSGSSYEQYF. For the CDR3, the DNA is TGTGCCAGCAGTGAAGTTCTATCAACTAGCGGGAGCTCCTACGAGCAGTACTTC.

A few counts support this clone. The chain employs TRBV7-9 and TRBJ2-3; tentatively, D is TRBD2 (5 bases). Germline loops: CDR1 SEHNR, CDR2 FQNEAQ (reference sequence). This CDR3 contains 16 residues. Trimming stripped 4 bases from V and 3 bases from J, with 17 bases between. CDR3: CASSSLDWLPTDTQYF. In DNA form, the CDR3 reads TGTGCCAGCAGCTCGCTGGACTGGCTACCGACAGATACGCAGTATTTT.

This clone occurred a few times. Here the CDR3 reads CASSSTGGYNEQFF. DNA for the CDR3: TGTGCCAGCAGCTCCACCGGGGGCTACAATGAGCAGTTCTTC. The chain employs TRBV5-4 and TRBJ2-1, with D maybe TRBD2 (6 bases). V was trimmed by 3 bases and J by 3 bases, leaving 10 bases between them. Germline V gene data show CDR1 as SGHNT and CDR2 as YYREEE (reference sequence). CDR3 length equals 14 residues. The variable domain in full, with the rest retrieved from reference TRBV5-4 and TRBJ2-1, is ETGVTQSPTHLIKTRGQQVTLRCSSQSGHNTVSWYQQALGQGPQFIFQYYREEENGRGNFPPRFSGLQFPNYSSELNVNALELDDSALYLCASSSTGGYNEQFFGPGTRLTVL.

The J gene is TRBJ1-2, the V gene TRBV4-3, with D uncertain. This CDR3 comprises 16 residues. V lost 1 base and J 5 bases, leaving 17 bases between the germline ends. Per the germline V gene, CDR1 is LGHNA and CDR2 is YSLEER. The CDR3 region is CASSQGLIRTEYGYTF. CDR3 coding DNA: TGCGCCAGCAGCCAAGGACTTATCCGGACGGAATATGGCTACACCTTC.

This clone appeared many times. V is TRBV14 and J is TRBJ2-1; 11 bases agree with TRBD2. The CDR3 is made up of 14 amino acids. Germline trimming cut 4 bases from V and 7 bases from J; bases unmatched to any gene: 3. The germline gives CDR1 SGHDN, CDR2 FVKESK. The DNA of the CDR3 is TGTGCCAGCAGCCCTAGCGGGAGGTGGAATGAGCAGTTCTTC. Translated, it gives CASSPSGRWNEQFF. Full variable domain (remainder filled in from reference TRBV14 and TRBJ2-1): EAGVTQFPSHSVIEKGQTVTLRCDPISGHDNLYWYRRVMGKEIKFLLHFVKESKQDESGMPNNRFLAERTGGTYSTLKVQPAELEDSGVYFCASSPSGRWNEQFFGPGTRLTVL.

This clone was recorded a few times. This chain connects TRBV7-3 to TRBJ2-3; 8 positions agree with TRBD2. The CDR3 consists of 17 residues. V shed 1 base, J shed 2 bases, and the junction held 8 bases outside the gene matches. CDR1 and CDR2 (germline): SGHTA, FQGTGA. CDR3: CASSLKGVAGNTDTQYF. CDR3 in DNA: TGTGCCAGCAGCTTAAAGGGGGTAGCGGGAAACACAGATACGCAGTATTTT.

Only a few counts were recorded for this clone. This chain's CDR3 is CASSRDSSTDTQYF. CDR3 DNA: TGTGCCAGCAGCAGGGACAGTAGCACAGATACGCAGTATTTT. The chain carries TRBV9 and TRBJ2-3; 7 bases fit TRBD1. CDR3 length equals 14 residues. CDR1 is SGDLS and CDR2 is YYNGEE in the germline V gene. After removal of 4 bases from V and 0 bases from J, the junction contained 2 bases not matched to a gene.

This clone appeared a few times. Other DNA sequences in the same sample also yield this CDR3. The chain joins TRBV5-1 to TRBJ2-1, with 7 bases matching TRBD1. Germline assignment: CDR1 SGHRS and CDR2 YFSETQ. The CDR3 is 14 amino acids. V was clipped by 0 bases and J by 7 bases; unmatched bases: 4. The CDR3 protein is CASSLGTGGNEQFF. The CDR3 DNA is TGCGCCAGCAGCTTGGGGACAGGAGGAAATGAGCAGTTCTTC.

V gene TRBV2 combines with J gene TRBJ2-5; the D gene could be TRBD1 or TRBD2 (5 bases each). Germline CDR1 is SNHLY and CDR2 is FYNNEI. The CDR3 sequence is 12 residues long. The V and J ends lost 3 bases and 3 bases respectively, with 5 bases between them. DNA for the CDR3: TGTGCCAGCAGTGAGGGGGAAGAGACCCAGTACTTC. Translating gives CASSEGEETQYF.

The chain recombines TRBV4-3 with TRBJ2-2, with 10 bases fitting TRBD2. CDR1 is LGHNA, CDR2 YSLEER, per germline. V gave up 4 bases and J gave up 5 bases; unmatched junction bases: 10. The CDR3 sequence is 17 residues long. This CDR3 is CASSLSMLAGVTGELFF. The CDR3 coding sequence is TGCGCCAGCAGCCTATCTATGCTAGCGGGAGTTACCGGGGAGCTGTTTTTT.

This clone was recorded only once. The V and J genes are TRBV10-3 and TRBJ2-3; D tentatively fits TRBD1 or TRBD2 (5 bases each). Germline CDR1 reads ENHRY; CDR2 reads SYGVKD. Trimming removed 10 bases from V and 5 bases from J, with 13 bases in between. The CDR3 loop spans 12 amino acids. The CDR3 nucleotides are TGTGCCACTAGAGGGGACGAAGATACGCAGTATTTT. This codes for CATRGDEDTQYF.

This clone showed up just a few times. The chain is built from TRBV10-3 and TRBJ2-2; 11 nucleotides match TRBD2. The CDR3 extends over 15 amino acids. Per the germline V gene, CDR1 is ENHRY and CDR2 is SYGVKD. J lost 5 bases, V lost 6 bases, and 5 bases had no gene match. CDR3 in amino acids: CAIRGTSGQTGELFF. CDR3 in DNA: TGTGCCATCAGGGGGACTAGCGGACAGACCGGGGAGCTGTTTTTT.

This clone was picked up a small number of times. The rearrangement joins TRBV2 to TRBJ2-7; 8 bases agree with TRBD1. V lost 4 bases and J lost 5; bases outside the gene matches: 7. Germline CDR1 reads SNHLY; CDR2 reads FYNNEI. CDR3 size: 14 residues. Written as DNA, the CDR3 is TGTGCCAGCAGTGCCCTGACAGGGGAAGACGAGCAGTACTTC. This gives the protein CASSALTGEDEQYF.

The table lists this clone with a count of one. The V call is TRBV15, the J call TRBJ2-7; possible D gene TRBD1, 6 bases. V gave up 0 bases and J gave up 6 bases, with 12 bases separating them. The CDR3 covers 14 residues. Germline V gives CDR1 LNHNV, CDR2 YYDKDF (reference sequence). In DNA, the CDR3 is TGTGCCACCAGCAGAGACAGGGGCCCCTCCGAGCAGTACTTC. Its translation: CATSRDRGPSEQYF. Based on the CDR3 plus reference TRBV15 and TRBJ2-7, the full variable domain is DAMVIQNPRYQVTQFGKPVTLSCSQTLNHNVMYWYQQKSSQAPKLLFHYYDKDFNNEADTPDNFQSRRPNTSFCFLDIRSPGLGDTAMYLCATSRDRGPSEQYFGPGTRLTVT.

This clone was seen a few times. The chain recombines TRBV5-1 with TRBJ2-7; D is possibly TRBD2 (5 bases). From germline, CDR1 is SGHRS and CDR2 YFSETQ. V dropped 6 bases and J dropped 4 bases, with 11 bases sitting between them. CDR3 length: 12 residues. CDR3: CASNPRTYEQYF. CDR3 DNA: TGCGCCAGCAACCCACGGACTTACGAGCAGTACTTC.

The rearrangement links TRBV7-9 to TRBJ2-7, with a weak D call TRBD2 (7 bases). The CDR3 extends over 14 amino acids. Looked up from germline, CDR1 is SEHNR and CDR2 is FQNEAQ (reference sequence). Trimming left V 5 bases short and J 5 bases short, with 16 bases between. The CDR3 nucleotides read TGTGCCAGCAGCCCGGTGGGGGGGCGAAACGAGCAGTACTTC. This gives the protein CASSPVGGRNEQYF.

The rearrangement joins TRBV5-1 to TRBJ2-7, with 7 positions matching TRBD1. Germline V CDR1 and CDR2: SGHRS, YFSETQ. Germline trimming cut 2 bases from V and 7 bases from J; bases unmatched to any gene: 9. The CDR3 totals 14 residues. Here the CDR3 DNA reads TGCGCCAGCAGCTTCAGACAGGGAACGCGGGAGCAGTACTTC. It yields the protein CASSFRQGTREQYF.

This clone was counted between two and nine times. The gene calls are TRBV19 and TRBJ2-1; D may be TRBD2 (6 bases). V dropped 5 bases and J dropped 3 bases, with 8 bases sitting between them. Per germline, CDR1 LNHDA and CDR2 SQIVND (reference sequence). This CDR3 contains 13 residues. The CDR3 DNA follows: TGTGCCAGTAGTGCGGACTACTACAATGAGCAGTTCTTC. The encoded protein is CASSADYYNEQFF.

The rearrangement uses TRBV7-9 and TRBJ2-3, with no clear D. CDR1 and CDR2 (germline): SEHNR, FQNEAQ (reference sequence). Trimming stripped 3 bases from V and 2 bases from J, with 12 bases between. The CDR3 runs 15 residues. The CDR3 loop reads CASSFRVLDTDTQYF. CDR3 bases: TGTGCCAGCAGCTTTAGGGTTTTGGACACAGATACGCAGTATTTT. Variable domain in full (rest from reference TRBV7-9 and TRBJ2-3): DTGVSQNPRHKITKRGQNVTFRCDPISEHNRLYWYRQTLGQGPEFLTYFQNEAQLEKSRLLSDRFSAERPKGSFSTLEIQRTEQGDSAMYLCASSFRVLDTDTQYFGPGTRLTVL.

J is TRBJ2-2 and V is TRBV27; TRBD2 matches 12 bases. Germline V gene lookup returns CDR1 MNHEY and CDR2 SMNVEV (reference sequence). The CDR3 totals 16 residues. The V and J ends lost 10 bases and 5 bases, in that order; junction bases with no gene match: 11. CDR3 amino acids: CATRSVLAGGTGELFF. CDR3 nucleotide sequence: TGTGCCACGCGATCTGTACTAGCGGGAGGAACCGGGGAGCTGTTTTTT.

Only a few counts were recorded for this clone. J is TRBJ2-2 and V is TRBV6-4, with D unclear. Germline values: CDR1 MRHNA, CDR2 SNTAGT. Trimming took off 2 bases at V and 7 bases at J, with 5 bases between the two ends. This CDR3 is built from 12 residues. The DNA for the CDR3 is TGTGCCAGCAGTGACCCTAGCGGGGAGCTGTTTTTT. Translated: CASSDPSGELFF.

The chain joins TRBV6-4 to TRBJ2-7; TRBD2 is a possible D gene (5 bases). Germline CDR1 and CDR2: MRHNA and SNTAGT. V lost 3 bases and J 3 bases, leaving 9 bases between the germline ends. The CDR3 loop spans 13 amino acids. The CDR3, as DNA: TGTGCCAGCAGTGAGGAAAGCGGCTACGAGCAGTACTTC. This translates into CASSEESGYEQYF.